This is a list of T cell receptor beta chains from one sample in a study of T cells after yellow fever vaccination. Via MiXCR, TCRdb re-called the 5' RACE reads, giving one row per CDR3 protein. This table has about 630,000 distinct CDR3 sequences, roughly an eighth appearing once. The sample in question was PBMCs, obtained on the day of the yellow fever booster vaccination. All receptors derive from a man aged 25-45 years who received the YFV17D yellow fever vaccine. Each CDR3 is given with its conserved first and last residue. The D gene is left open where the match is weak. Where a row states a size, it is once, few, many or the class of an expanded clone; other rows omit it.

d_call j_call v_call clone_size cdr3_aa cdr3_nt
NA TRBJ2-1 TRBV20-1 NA CSAPRGGKSYNEQFF TGCAGTGCGCCTAGGGGGGGGAAATCCTACAATGAGCAGTTCTTC
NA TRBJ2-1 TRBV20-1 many CSALGPYNEQFF TGCAGTGCCCTAGGCCCATACAATGAGCAGTTCTTC
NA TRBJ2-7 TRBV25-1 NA CASSELQLNRYEQYF TGTGCCAGCAGTGAATTACAACTAAACCGCTACGAGCAGTACTTC
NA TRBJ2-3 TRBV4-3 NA CASSHKAGHYTDTQYF TGCGCCAGCTCCCACAAGGCCGGGCACTACACAGATACGCAGTATTTT
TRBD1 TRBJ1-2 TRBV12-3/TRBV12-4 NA CATRGDSPNYGYTF TGTGCCACCAGGGGGGACAGCCCTAACTATGGCTACACCTTC
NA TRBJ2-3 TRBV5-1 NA CASSFQHTDTQYF TGCGCCAGCAGCTTCCAGCACACAGATACGCAGTATTTT
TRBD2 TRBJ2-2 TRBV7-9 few CASKTSGSPGELFF TGTGCCTCAAAGACTAGCGGGTCCCCCGGGGAGCTGTTTTTT
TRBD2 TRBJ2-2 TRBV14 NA CASSYTPGLGPKRELFF TGTGCCAGCAGCTATACCCCGGGACTAGGCCCCAAGAGGGAGCTGTTTTTT
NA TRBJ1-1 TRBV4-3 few CASSQAPDRRNTEAFF TGCGCCAGCAGCCAAGCACCCGACAGAAGGAACACTGAAGCTTTCTTT
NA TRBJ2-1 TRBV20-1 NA CSARDPQRHYNEQFF TGCAGTGCTAGAGACCCCCAGCGGCATTACAATGAGCAGTTCTTC
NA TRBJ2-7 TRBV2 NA CASSLGPDSNF TGTGCCAGCAGCCTCGGACCAGACAGTAATTTC
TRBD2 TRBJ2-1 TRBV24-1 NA CATSDFGLAGRNYNEQFF TGTGCCACCAGTGACTTCGGACTAGCGGGACGCAACTACAATGAGCAGTTCTTC
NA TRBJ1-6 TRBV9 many CASSVAGDNSPLHF TGTGCCAGCAGCGTAGCAGGGGATAATTCACCCCTCCACTTT
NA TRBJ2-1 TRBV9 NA CASSVVSGNEQFF TGTGCCAGCAGCGTAGTTAGCGGCAATGAGCAGTTCTTC
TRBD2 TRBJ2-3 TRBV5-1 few CASRTSGRWRDTQYF TGCGCCAGCAGGACTAGCGGGAGATGGAGAGATACGCAGTATTTT
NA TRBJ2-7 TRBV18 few CASSQEPGSHEQYF TGTGCCAGCTCCCAAGAGCCTGGTTCCCACGAGCAGTACTTC
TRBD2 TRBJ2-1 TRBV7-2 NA CASSLLAGERGEQFF TGTGCCAGCAGCCTACTAGCGGGAGAACGCGGTGAGCAGTTCTTC
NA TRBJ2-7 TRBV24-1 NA CATSEVWKDYEQYF TGTGCCACCAGTGAGGTGTGGAAGGACTACGAGCAGTACTTC
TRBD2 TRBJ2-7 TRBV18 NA CASSPPSSGNLLEQYF TGTGCCAGCTCACCACCGTCTAGCGGGAACCTCCTCGAGCAGTACTTC
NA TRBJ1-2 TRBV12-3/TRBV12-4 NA CASSQGQTMNYGYTF TGTGCCAGCAGTCAAGGACAGACTATGAACTATGGCTACACCTTC
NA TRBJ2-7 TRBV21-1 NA CASSKRSPDRGIYEQYF TGTGCCAGCAGCAAACGATCGCCAGACAGGGGGATCTACGAGCAGTACTTC
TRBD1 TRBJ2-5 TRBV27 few CASSFSASGTGETQYF TGTGCCAGCAGTTTCTCCGCATCCGGGACAGGGGAGACCCAGTACTTC